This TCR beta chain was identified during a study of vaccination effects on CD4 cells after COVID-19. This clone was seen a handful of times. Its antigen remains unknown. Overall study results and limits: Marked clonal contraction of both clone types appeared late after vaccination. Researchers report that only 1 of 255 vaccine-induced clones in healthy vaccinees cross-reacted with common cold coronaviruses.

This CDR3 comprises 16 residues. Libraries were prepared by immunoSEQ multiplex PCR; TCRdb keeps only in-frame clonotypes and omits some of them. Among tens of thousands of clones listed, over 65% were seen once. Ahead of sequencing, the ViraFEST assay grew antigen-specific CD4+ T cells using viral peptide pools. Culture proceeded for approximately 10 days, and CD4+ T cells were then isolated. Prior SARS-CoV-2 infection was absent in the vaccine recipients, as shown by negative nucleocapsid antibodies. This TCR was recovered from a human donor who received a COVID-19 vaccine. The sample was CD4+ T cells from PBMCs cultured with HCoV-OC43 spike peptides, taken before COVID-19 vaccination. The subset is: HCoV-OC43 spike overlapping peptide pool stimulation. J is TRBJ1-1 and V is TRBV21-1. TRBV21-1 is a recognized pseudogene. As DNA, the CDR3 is TGTGCCAGCAGCAAAAAACCCACCCTTCTGAACACTGAAGCTTTCTTT. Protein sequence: CASSKKPTLLNTEAFF.